Below, one T cell receptor (beta chain) is given with its context. Its antigen specificity is not known. Nothing much larger sits one base from this clone, and base qualities are not available. As encoded in the germline V gene, CDR1 is MNHEY while CDR2 is SVGAGI. Relative to germline, V is 4 bases shorter and J is 2 bases shorter, with 13 bases between their ends. The CDR3 goes from the cysteine to the phenylalanine over 15 residues. CDR3 DNA only is kept here, 45 bases in frame from base 1. The data originate from a study of blood T cell repertoires in COVID-19 (dated by TCRdb to the early 2020s). Concerning the study at large: Samples covering the acute and convalescent phases of COVID-19 were provided by collaborators in the United States, Italy and Spain. Deeply sampled blood TCRbeta repertoires from subjects exposed to, actively infected with, or recovered from COVID-19 were included in the dataset. Where available, HLA class I and class II types were obtained from metadata supplied by the sample provider rather than from assay-based typing. The repertoires were released in a freely available public database intended as a resource for research on the immune response to SARS-CoV-2. Samples were obtained from the ongoing ImmuneRACE study (first 160 participants) and from over a thousand subjects provided by 6 global collaborators. The material from the prospective study consisted of cDNA or gDNA derived from T cells, B-cell-depleted T cells, or PBMCs. Sample metadata almost always included a de-identified subject ID, COVID-19 status, age in years and sex. What the work shows at the level of the full study, not this receptor alone: How much clinical and demographic metadata was included differed by source and by participant, and the metadata was provided uncurated.

The immunoSEQ Assay, a bias-controlled multiplex PCR, was used to amplify TCRbeta CDR3 regions from genomic DNA. On the authors' methods: Within the assay, amplification of reference gene primers was used to estimate how many nucleated cells each sample contained. To quantify the absolute abundance of each unique TCRbeta CDR3 rearrangement, sequence reads were collapsed and filtered. For each sample, productive Simpson clonality was calculated as the square root of Simpson's diversity index across productive rearrangements. TCRdb provides this immuneACCESS table in a form limited to in-frame rearrangements. Some clones are lacking; in checked studies, under half of them reflect an unresolved V gene, and why the rest are absent is not known. The V and J calls and clone size come from that table; D and trimming were worked out from the DNA. Here the sample has approximately 140,000 clones; roughly 85% occur a single time. The ten largest clonotypes hold around 4% of the sample.

The collaborating institutions used their own protocols to collect whole blood in K2EDTA tubes. For TCRbeta analysis, collaborators shipped samples as frozen whole blood, isolated PBMCs, or DNA extracted from either of those sample types. The chain joins TRBV6-5 to TRBJ2-3; the D segment could be TRBD1, given 5 matching bases. Sequencing was performed on peripheral blood. The receptor was isolated from a man aged 55-75 years with acute or convalescent COVID-19. The CDR3 region has the sequence CASSLRQRPTDTQYF. The DNA reads TGTGCCAGCAGTTTAAGACAGCGCCCCACAGATACGCAGTATTTT.